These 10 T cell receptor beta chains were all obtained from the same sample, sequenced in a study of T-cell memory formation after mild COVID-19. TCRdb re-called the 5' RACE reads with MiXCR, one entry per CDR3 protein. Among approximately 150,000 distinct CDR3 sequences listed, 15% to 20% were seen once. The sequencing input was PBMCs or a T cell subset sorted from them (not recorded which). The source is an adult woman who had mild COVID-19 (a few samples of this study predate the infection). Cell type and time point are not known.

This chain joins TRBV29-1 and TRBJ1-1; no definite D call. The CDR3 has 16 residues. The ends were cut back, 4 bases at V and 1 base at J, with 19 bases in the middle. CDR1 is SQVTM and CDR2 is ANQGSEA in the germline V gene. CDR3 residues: CSVVRPTYHTNTEAFF. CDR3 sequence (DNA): TGCAGCGTTGTTCGCCCGACTTATCACACGAACACTGAAGCTTTCTTT.

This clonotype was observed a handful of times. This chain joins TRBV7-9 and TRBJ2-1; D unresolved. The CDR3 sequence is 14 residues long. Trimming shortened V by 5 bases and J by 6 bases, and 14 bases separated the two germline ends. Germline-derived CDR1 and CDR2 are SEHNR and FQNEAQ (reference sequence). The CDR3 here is CASSVSISTNEQFF. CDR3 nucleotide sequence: TGTGCCAGCAGCGTCTCTATAAGTACCAATGAGCAGTTCTTC.

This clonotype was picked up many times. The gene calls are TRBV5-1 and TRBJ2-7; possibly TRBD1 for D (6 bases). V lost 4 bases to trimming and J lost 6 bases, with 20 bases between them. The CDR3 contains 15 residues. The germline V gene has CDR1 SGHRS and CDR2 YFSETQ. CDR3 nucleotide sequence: TGCGCCAGCAGCCTATCCACAGGGTTCGGAGGCGAGCAGTACTTC. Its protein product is CASSLSTGFGGEQYF.

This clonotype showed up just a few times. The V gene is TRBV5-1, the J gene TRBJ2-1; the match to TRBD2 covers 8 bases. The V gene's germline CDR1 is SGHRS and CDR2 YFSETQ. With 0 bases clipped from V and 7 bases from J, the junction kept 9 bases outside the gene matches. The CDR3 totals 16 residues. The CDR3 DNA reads TGCGCCAGCAGCTTGGCCGCTGCGGGAGGATGGAATGAGCAGTTCTTC. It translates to CASSLAAAGGWNEQFF.

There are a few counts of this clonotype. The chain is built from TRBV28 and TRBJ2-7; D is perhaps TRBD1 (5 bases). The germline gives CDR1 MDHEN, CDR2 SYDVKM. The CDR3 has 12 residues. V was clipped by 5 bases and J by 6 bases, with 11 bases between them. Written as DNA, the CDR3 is TGTGCCAGCAGTCCCCTAGGGGTCGAGCAGTACTTC. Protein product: CASSPLGVEQYF. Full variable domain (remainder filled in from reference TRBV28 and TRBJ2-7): DVKVTQSSRYLVKRTGEKVFLECVQDMDHENMFWYRQDPGLGLRLIYFSYDVKMKEKGDIPEGYSVSREKKERFSLILESASTNQTSMYLCASSPLGVEQYFGPGTRLTVT.

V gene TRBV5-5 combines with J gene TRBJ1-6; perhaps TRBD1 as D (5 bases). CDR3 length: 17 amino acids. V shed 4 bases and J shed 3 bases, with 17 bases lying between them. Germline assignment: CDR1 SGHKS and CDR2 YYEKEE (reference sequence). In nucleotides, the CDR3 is TGTGCCAGCAGCCCCCTCAGTTCGGGGGTCTATAATTCACCCCTCCACTTT. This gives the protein CASSPLSSGVYNSPLHF.

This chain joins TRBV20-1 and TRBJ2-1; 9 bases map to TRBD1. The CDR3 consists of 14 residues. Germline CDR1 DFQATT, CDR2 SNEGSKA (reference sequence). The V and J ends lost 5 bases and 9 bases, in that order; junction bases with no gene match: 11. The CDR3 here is CSASPGQGRGEQFF. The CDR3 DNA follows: TGCAGTGCTTCTCCGGGACAGGGACGGGGTGAGCAGTTCTTC.

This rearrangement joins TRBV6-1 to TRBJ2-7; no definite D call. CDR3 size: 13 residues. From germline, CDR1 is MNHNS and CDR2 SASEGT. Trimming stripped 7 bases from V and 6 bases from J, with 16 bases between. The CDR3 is CASTLDTAGEQYF. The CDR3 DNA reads TGTGCCAGCACCCTAGACACCGCCGGCGAGCAGTACTTC.

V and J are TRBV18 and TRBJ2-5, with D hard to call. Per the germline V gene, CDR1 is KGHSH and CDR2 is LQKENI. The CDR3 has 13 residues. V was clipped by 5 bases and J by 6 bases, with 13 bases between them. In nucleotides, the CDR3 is TGTGCCAGCTCAGCTTCTGGGCAGCAGACCCAGTACTTC. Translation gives CASSASGQQTQYF. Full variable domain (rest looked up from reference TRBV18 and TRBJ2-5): NAGVMQNPRHLVRRRGQEARLRCSPMKGHSHVYWYRQLPEEGLKFMVYLQKENIIDESGMPKERFSAEFPKEGPSILRIQQVVRGDSAAYFCASSASGQQTQYFGPGTRLLVL.

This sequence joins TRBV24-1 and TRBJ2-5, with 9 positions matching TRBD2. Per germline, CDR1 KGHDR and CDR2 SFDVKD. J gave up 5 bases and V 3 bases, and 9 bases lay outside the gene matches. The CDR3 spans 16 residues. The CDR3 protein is CATSDNVRAGGETQYF. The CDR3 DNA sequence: TGTGCCACCAGTGATAACGTACGGGCGGGAGGGGAGACCCAGTACTTC.